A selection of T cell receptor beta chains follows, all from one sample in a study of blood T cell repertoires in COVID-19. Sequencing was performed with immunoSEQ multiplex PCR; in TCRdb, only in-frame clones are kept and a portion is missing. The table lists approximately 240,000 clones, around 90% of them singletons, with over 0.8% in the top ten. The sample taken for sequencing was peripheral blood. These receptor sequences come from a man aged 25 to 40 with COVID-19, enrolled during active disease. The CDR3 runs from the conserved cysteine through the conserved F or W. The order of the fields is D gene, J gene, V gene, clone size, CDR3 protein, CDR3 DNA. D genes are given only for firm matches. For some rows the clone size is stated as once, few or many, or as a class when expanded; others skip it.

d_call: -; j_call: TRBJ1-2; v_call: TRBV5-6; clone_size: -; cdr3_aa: CASSLRFGNLYGYTF; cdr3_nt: TGTGCCAGCAGCTTGCGTTTCGGGAACCTCTATGGCTACACCTTC
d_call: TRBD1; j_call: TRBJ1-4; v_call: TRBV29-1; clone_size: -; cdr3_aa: CSVAGTGSGEKLFF; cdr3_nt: TGCAGCGTCGCAGGGACAGGGAGTGGTGAAAAACTGTTTTTT
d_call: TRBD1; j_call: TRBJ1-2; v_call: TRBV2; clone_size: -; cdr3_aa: CASSPYTRQGVSHGYTF; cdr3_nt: TGTGCCAGCAGCCCTTATACACGACAGGGTGTATCCCATGGCTACACCTTC
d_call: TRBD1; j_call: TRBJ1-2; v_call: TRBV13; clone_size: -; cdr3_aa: CASSRDQGDGYTF; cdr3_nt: TGTGCCAGCAGCCGGGATCAGGGGGATGGCTACACCTTC
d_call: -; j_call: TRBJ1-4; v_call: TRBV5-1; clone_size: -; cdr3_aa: CASSLPGGDEKLFF; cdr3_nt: TGCGCCAGCAGCTTACCGGGAGGGGATGAAAAACTGTTTTTT
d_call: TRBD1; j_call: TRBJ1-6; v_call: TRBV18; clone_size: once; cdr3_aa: CASSLDRERSPLHF; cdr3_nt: TGTGCCAGCTCACTAGACAGGGAGCGATCACCCCTCCACTTT
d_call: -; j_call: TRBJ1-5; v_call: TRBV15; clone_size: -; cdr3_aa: CATSRVQQPQHF; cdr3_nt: TGTGCCACCAGCAGAGTACAACAGCCCCAGCATTTT
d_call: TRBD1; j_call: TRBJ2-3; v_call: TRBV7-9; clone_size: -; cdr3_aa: CASSLFGQGGNTDTQYF; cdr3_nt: TGTGCCAGCAGCTTGTTTGGACAGGGGGGAAACACAGATACGCAGTATTTT
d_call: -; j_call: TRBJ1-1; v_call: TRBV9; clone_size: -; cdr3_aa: CASSLETGGPTEAFF; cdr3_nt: TGTGCCAGCAGCCTCGAGACGGGAGGGCCCACTGAAGCTTTCTTT
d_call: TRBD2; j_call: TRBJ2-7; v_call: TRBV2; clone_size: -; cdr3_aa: CASSEARWRGGPSEQYF; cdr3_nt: TGTGCCAGCAGTGAAGCGCGTTGGCGGGGGGGCCCTAGCGAGCAGTACTTC
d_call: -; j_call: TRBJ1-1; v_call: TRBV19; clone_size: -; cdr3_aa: CASSNTGGGRTEAFF; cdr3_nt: TGTGCCAGTAGTAATACCGGGGGAGGACGCACTGAAGCTTTCTTT
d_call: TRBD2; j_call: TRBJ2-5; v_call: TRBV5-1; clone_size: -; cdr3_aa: CASTRARLAGPEETQYF; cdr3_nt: TGCGCCAGCACGAGGGCTCGACTAGCGGGGCCGGAAGAGACCCAGTACTTC
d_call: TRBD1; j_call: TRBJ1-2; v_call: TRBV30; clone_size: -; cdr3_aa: CAWKPGQGGANYGYTF; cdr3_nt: TGTGCCTGGAAACCCGGACAGGGAGGAGCTAACTATGGCTACACCTTC
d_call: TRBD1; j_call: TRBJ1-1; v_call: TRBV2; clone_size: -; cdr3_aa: CASSSRTGGNTEAFF; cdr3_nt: TGTGCCAGCAGTTCCCGGACAGGGGGTAACACTGAAGCTTTCTTT
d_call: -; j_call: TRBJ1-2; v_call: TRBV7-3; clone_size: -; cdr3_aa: CASSRDKSGGYTF; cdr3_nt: TGTGCCAGCAGCCGCGACAAATCCGGTGGCTACACCTTC
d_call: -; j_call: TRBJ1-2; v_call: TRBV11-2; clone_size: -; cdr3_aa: CASSSLQDVNYGYTF; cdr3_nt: TGTGCCAGCAGCTCATTACAGGACGTTAACTATGGCTACACCTTC
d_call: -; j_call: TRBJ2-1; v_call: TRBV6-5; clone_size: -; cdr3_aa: CASSTPVRYNEQFF; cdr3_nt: TGTGCCAGCTCCACCCCGGTACGGTACAATGAGCAGTTCTTC
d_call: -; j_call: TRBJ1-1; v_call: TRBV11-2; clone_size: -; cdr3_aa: CASSKTPQRQRTFNTEAFF; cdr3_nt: TGTGCCAGCAGCAAAACCCCGCAACGACAGCGAACTTTTAACACTGAAGCTTTCTTT
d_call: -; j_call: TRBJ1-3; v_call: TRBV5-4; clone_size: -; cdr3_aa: CASSLDLISGNTIYF; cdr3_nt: TGTGCCAGCAGCTTGGATCTTATCTCTGGAAACACCATATATTTT
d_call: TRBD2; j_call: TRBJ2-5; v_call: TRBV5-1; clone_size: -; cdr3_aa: CASSLRTSGEETQYF; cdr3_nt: TGCGCCAGCAGCCTTCGGACTAGCGGGGAAGAGACCCAGTACTTC
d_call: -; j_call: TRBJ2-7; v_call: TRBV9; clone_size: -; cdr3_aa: CASSVAPGNTYEQYF; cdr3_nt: TGTGCCAGCAGCGTAGCTCCGGGAAATACCTACGAGCAGTACTTC
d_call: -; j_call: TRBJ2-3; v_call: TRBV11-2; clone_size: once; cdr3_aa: CASSLEAGASTDTQYF; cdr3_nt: TGTGCCAGCAGCTTAGAGGCAGGGGCGAGCACAGATACGCAGTATTTT
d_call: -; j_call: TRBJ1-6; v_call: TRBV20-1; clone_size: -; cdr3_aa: CSASDSYNSPLHF; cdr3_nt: TGCAGTGCTAGTGACAGTTATAATTCACCCCTCCACTTT
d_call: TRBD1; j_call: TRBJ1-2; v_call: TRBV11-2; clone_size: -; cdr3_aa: CASSPVLGQEFPNYGYTF; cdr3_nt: TGTGCCAGCAGCCCCGTTCTGGGACAGGAGTTTCCTAACTATGGCTACACCTTC
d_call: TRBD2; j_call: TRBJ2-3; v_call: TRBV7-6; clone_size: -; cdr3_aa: CASSLVAGGYTDTQYF; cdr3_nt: TGTGCCAGCAGCTTAGTGGCGGGGGGATACACAGATACGCAGTATTTT
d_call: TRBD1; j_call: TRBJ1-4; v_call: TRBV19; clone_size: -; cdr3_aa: CASTRGGTVVEKLFF; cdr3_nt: TGTGCCAGTACCCGGGGGGGGACAGTGGTGGAAAAACTGTTTTTT
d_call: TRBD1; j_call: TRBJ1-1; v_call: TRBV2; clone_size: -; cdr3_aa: CASTGQGATEAFF; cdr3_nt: TGTGCCAGCACTGGACAGGGGGCTACTGAAGCTTTCTTT
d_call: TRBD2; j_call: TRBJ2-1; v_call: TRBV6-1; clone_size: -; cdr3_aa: CASSGRTSGGSWSYNEQFF; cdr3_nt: TGTGCCAGCAGTGGGCGGACTAGCGGGGGGTCCTGGTCCTACAATGAGCAGTTCTTC
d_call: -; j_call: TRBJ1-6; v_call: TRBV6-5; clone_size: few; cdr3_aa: CASSYQGLGYSPLHF; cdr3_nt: TGTGCCAGCAGTTACCAGGGTTTAGGGTATTCACCCCTCCACTTT
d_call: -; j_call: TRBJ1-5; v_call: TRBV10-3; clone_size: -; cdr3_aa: CAISDRRGEALNQPQHF; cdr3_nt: TGTGCCATCAGTGACCGCCGGGGGGAGGCCCTTAATCAGCCCCAGCATTTT
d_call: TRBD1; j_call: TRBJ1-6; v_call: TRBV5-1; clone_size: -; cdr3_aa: CASSSTGQGARDNSPLHF; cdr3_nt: TGCGCCAGCAGCTCCACGGGACAGGGGGCGCGGGATAATTCACCCCTCCACTTT
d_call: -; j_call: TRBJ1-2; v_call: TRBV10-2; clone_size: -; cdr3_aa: CASSEMGGGDGYTF; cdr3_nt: TGCGCCAGCAGTGAGATGGGGGGTGGGGATGGCTACACCTTC
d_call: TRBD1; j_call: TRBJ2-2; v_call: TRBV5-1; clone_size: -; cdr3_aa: CASSLQGANSGELFF; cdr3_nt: TGCGCCAGCAGCTTGCAGGGGGCGAACTCCGGGGAGCTGTTTTTT
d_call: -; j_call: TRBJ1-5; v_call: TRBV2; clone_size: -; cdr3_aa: CASSKRASNQPQHF; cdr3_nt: TGTGCCAGCAGTAAGAGGGCCAGCAATCAGCCCCAGCATTTT
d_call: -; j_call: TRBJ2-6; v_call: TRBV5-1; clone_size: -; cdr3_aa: CASSLNLASGANVLTF; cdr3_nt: TGCGCCAGCAGCTTGAATTTGGCCTCTGGGGCCAACGTCCTGACTTTC
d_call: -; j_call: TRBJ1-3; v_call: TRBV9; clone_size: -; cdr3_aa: CASSPAFGSGNTIYF; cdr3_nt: TGTGCCAGCAGCCCCGCATTCGGCTCTGGAAACACCATATATTTT
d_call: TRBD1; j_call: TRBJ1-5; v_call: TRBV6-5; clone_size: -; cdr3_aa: CASSHHRGHQPQHF; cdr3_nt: TGTGCCAGCAGTCACCACAGGGGCCATCAGCCCCAGCATTTT
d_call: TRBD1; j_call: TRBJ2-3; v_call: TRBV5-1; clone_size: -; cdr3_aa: CASSREGTATDTQYF; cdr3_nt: TGCGCCAGCAGCCGAGAGGGGACAGCCACAGATACGCAGTATTTT
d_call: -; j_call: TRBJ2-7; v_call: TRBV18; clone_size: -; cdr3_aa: CASSPVGGYYSYEQYF; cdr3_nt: TGTGCCAGCTCACCAGTAGGCGGCTATTACTCCTACGAGCAGTACTTC
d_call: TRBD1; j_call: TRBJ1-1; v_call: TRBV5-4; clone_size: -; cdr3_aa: CASSSRTGGVTEAFF; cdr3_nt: TGTGCCAGCAGCTCCAGGACAGGGGGAGTGACTGAAGCTTTCTTT
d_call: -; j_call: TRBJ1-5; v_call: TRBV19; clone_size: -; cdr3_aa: CASTAGQASNQPQHF; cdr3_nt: TGTGCCAGTACCGCGGGGCAGGCTAGCAATCAGCCCCAGCATTTT
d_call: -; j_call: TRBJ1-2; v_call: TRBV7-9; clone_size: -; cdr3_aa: CASSSERGNYGYTF; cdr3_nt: TGTGCCAGCAGCTCGGAGCGGGGGAACTATGGCTACACCTTC
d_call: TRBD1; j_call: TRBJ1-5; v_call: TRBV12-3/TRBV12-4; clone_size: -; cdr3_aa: CASRQGGQPQHF; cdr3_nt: TGTGCCAGCAGGCAGGGGGGTCAGCCCCAGCATTTT
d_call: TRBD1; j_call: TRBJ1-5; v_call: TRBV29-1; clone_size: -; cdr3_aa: CSVAPGGDNQPQHF; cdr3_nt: TGCAGCGTTGCCCCAGGGGGCGACAATCAGCCCCAGCATTTT
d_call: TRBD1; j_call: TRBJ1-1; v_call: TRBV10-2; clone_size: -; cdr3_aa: CASSGSTGGTEAFF; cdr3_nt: TGCGCCAGCAGTGGCTCGACAGGGGGCACTGAAGCTTTCTTT
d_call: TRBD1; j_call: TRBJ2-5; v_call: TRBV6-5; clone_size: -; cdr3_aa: CASRKGDRDTQYF; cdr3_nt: TGTGCCAGCAGGAAGGGGGACAGGGATACCCAGTACTTC
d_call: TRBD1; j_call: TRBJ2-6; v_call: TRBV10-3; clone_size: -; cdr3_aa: CAISGSGQTFSGANVLTF; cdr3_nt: TGTGCCATCAGTGGATCGGGACAGACCTTCTCTGGGGCCAACGTCCTGACTTTC
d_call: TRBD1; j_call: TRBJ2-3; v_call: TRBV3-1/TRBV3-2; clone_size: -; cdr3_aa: CASSPVGQAADTQYF; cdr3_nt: TGTGCCAGCAGCCCCGTAGGACAGGCGGCAGATACGCAGTATTTT
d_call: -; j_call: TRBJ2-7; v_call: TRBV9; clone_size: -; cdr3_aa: CASSVVPAAREQYF; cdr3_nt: TGTGCCAGCAGCGTAGTTCCCGCAGCGAGAGAGCAGTACTTC
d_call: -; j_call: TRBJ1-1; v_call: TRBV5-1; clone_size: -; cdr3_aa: CASSPGSGGPMNTEAFF; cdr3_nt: TGCGCCAGCAGCCCGGGATCGGGCGGCCCCATGAACACTGAAGCTTTCTTT
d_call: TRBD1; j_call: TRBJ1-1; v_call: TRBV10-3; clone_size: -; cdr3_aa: CAIRGTGTAFF; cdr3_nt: TGTGCCATCAGGGGGACAGGGACAGCTTTCTTT
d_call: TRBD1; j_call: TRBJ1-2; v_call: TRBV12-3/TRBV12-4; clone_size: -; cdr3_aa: CASSLQGADGYTF; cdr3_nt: TGTGCCAGCAGTTTACAGGGGGCGGATGGCTACACCTTC
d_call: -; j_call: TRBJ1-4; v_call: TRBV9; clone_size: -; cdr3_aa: CASSVGTGGEKLFF; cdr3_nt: TGTGCCAGCAGCGTAGGGACGGGAGGTGAAAAACTGTTTTTT